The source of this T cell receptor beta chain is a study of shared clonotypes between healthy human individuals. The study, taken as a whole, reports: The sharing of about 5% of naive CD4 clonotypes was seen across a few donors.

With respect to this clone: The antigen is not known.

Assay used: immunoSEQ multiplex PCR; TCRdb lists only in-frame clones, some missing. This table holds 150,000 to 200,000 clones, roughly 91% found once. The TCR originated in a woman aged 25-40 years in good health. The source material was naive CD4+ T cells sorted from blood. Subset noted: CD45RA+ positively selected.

The CDR3 loop is CASSLLGQHQETQYF. The DNA for the CDR3 is TGCGCCAGCAGCTTGTTGGGACAGCACCAAGAGACCCAGTACTTC. The rearrangement uses TRBV5-1 and TRBJ2-5; 7 positions agree with TRBD1. The CDR3 is made up of 15 amino acids. V dropped 1 base and J dropped 0; count of bases not matched to a gene: 3. CDR1 is SGHRS, CDR2 YFSETQ, per germline.